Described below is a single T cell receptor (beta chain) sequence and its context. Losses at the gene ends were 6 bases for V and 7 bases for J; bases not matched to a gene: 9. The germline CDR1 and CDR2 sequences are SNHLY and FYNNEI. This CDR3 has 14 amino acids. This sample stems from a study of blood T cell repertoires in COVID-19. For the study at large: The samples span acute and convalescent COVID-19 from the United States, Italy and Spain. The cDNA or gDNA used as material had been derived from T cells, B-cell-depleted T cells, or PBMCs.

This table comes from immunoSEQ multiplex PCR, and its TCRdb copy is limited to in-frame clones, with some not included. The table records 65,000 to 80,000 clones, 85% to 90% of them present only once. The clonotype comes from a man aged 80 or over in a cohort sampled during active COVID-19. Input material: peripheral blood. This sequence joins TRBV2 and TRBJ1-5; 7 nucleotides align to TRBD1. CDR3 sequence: CASRRDSERQPQHF. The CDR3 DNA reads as TGTGCCAGCAGGAGGGACAGCGAGAGGCAGCCCCAGCATTTT. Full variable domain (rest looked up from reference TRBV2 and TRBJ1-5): EPEVTQTPSHQVTQMGQEVILRCVPISNHLYFYWYRQILGQKVEFLVSFYNNEISEKSEIFDDQFSVERPDGSNFTLKIRSTKLEDSAMYFCASRRDSERQPQHFGDGTRLSIL.